This T cell receptor (beta chain) was sequenced in a study of glioma-infiltrating T cells (dated by TCRdb to the mid-2010s). With regard to the full study: Sequencing of TCR alpha- and beta-chain repertoires was performed on glioma tissue, on non-neoplastic brain tissue, and on matched peripheral blood mononuclear cells. To gauge divergence between tissue and blood T-cell populations, every tissue-infiltrating repertoire was compared against the peripheral blood repertoire from the same patient. Three low-grade glioma patients, under ten primary glioblastoma patients, and three non-glioma patients who contributed non-neoplastic brain tissue made up the paired cohort. Paper-wide results and their limitations: VJ-independent divergence between tissue and blood was lower than expected in non-neoplastic patients but higher than expected in all gliomas, particularly low-grade gliomas. Group comparisons were based on small numbers of patients: three non-neoplastic, three low-grade glioma and roughly 8 glioblastoma patients. Tissue and blood shared very few CDR3 sequences, a result attributed to high CDR3 diversity and limited sampling.

A remark on this clonotype: No cognate antigen has been identified for it. Base quality data are lacking; no much larger clone is found one base away.

V was cut back by 1 base and J by 5 bases, leaving a gap of 6 bases between them. The CDR3, from cysteine to phenylalanine, totals 13 residues. CDR3 DNA is the only sequence kept; it has 39 bases, read in frame from the first base. CDR1 is given as SGHTA and CDR2 as FQGTGA, both from the germline V gene. TCR alpha and beta CDR3 regions were amplified with the iRepertoire nested amplicon-rescue multiplex PCR (arm-PCR) platform from RNA. For one-step reverse transcription and amplification, roughly 100-450 ng of tissue mRNA or PBMC total RNA was used as input. Following bead purification, Illumina adapters were added by a secondary multiplex PCR, and the libraries were gel-purified between 200 and 400 bp. Libraries carried internal 6-nucleotide barcodes used for demultiplexing. The libraries were sequenced on an Illumina MiSeq using 2x220 or 2x250 nucleotide paired-end reads. In the source study's methods: Paired reads were merged with FLASH 1.2.11 and aligned to the GRCh37 human genome with BWA-MEM before extracting TRA and TRB reads. For V and J assignment, an IMGT-derived reference of cassette sequences and CDR3 motifs that included pseudogenes was used. Reads were translated in three frames, and productive CDR3s were defined by a C…FGXG motif without stop codons. Clonotypes were defined as unique combinations of V-J cassette pair and CDR3 amino acid sequence. Filtering of reads was based on Hamming distance, with the threshold set by the sequence error rate of each sample in mapped regions. TCRdb applied fastp at Q25 and MiXCR to the public reads, then kept only in-frame beta chains. Rows merge per CDR3 protein into single entries with the most common DNA and genes. TCRdb's processing, not the authors', yielded these V and J calls. The sample table records 16,000 or so distinct CDR3 sequences; 55% to 75% of these occur just once. The ten top clones hold roughly 40% of the sample.

This clonotype originated in a human donor with low-grade glioma or glioblastoma, undergoing nonglioma brain surgery, or in good health (not recorded which). Sequenced: glioma tissue, nonneoplastic brain tissue, or PBMCs (not recorded which). The sequence joins TRBV7-3 to TRBJ2-1; the D call is tentative, TRBD1 or TRBD2, as each matches 5 bases. The CDR3 protein: CASSLRGNNEQFF. The DNA sequence follows: TGTGCCAGCAGCTTAAGGGGGAACAATGAGCAGTTCTTC.